Given below is one TCR beta chain in context. The antigen it binds to is not known. No quality values exist for individual bases; no much larger clone is one base distant. These data come from a study of blood T cell repertoires in COVID-19 (dated by TCRdb to 2020 to 2022). The study in broad terms: Collaborator samples came from the United States, Italy and Spain and covered acute and convalescent phases of COVID-19. The material from the prospective study consisted of cDNA or gDNA derived from T cells, B-cell-depleted T cells, or PBMCs. Subjects who had been exposed to COVID-19, were actively infected with it, or had recovered from it provided the deeply sampled blood TCRbeta repertoires that made up the dataset. The repertoires were made available in a free public database intended to serve as a resource for research on the immune response to SARS-CoV-2. Samples came from the ongoing ImmuneRACE study (first 160 participants) plus 1,254 subjects from 6 global collaborators. Sample metadata almost always included a de-identified subject ID, COVID-19 status, age in years and sex. Where available, HLA class I and class II types were obtained from metadata supplied by the sample provider rather than from assay-based typing. The paper's findings and limits, for the study overall: The quantity of clinical and demographic metadata differed by source and by participant and was supplied without curation.

Participants in the prospective study were enrolled through a virtual design, were aged about 18 to 100 years, and lived in approximately 24 United States geographic areas. In the prospective study, participants were assigned to cohorts based on the clinical history participants reported in a screening survey and a study questionnaire. Recovered participants in ImmuneRACE Cohort 3 were defined by two consecutive negative NP/OP PCR tests, clearance by a healthcare professional, or resolution of symptoms. In the prospective study, mobile phlebotomists collected whole blood, serum and a nasopharyngeal or oropharyngeal swab from each participant. Participants in the prospective study had the option to provide additional blood draws and questionnaires over a roughly two-month period. Before DNA extraction, blood samples from the prospective study were shipped at room temperature or frozen. The immunoSEQ Assay, a bias-controlled multiplex PCR, was used to amplify TCRbeta CDR3 regions from genomic DNA. For the original study's pipeline: The number of nucleated cells in each sample was estimated by amplification of reference gene primers within the assay. Sequence reads were collapsed and filtered to measure the absolute abundance of every unique TCRbeta CDR3 rearrangement. Productive Simpson clonality was computed per sample as the square root of Simpson's diversity index over productive rearrangements. As stored in TCRdb, this immuneACCESS dataset retains in-frame rearrangements with V and J assigned. A fraction of the clones does not appear; measured against another copy, unresolved V genes explain less than half of the discrepancy, and the remainder lacks a known reason. V and J calls and clone size are given by that table; D and trimming were obtained from the DNA. Present in this sample are about 160,000 clones, less than 85% of which were seen just once. The leading ten clones occupy about a sixth of the sample.

Via the germline V gene, CDR1 is SGHRS and CDR2 YFSETQ. Its CDR3 holds 17 amino acids, cysteine through phenylalanine. The retained sequence is limited to the CDR3, 51 bases, with the frame set at the first base. V and J are truncated by 1 base and 5 bases respectively, leaving an intervening sequence of 20 bases. Rearrangement joined TRBV5-1 to TRBJ2-3; tentative D gene TRBD1, with 6 bases matching. The specimen was PBMCs or T cells enriched from blood (not recorded which). This TCR was sampled from a man aged 60 to 75 who had recovered from COVID-19. The CDR3 in this case is CASSLQVGHNPRDTQYF. In nucleotide form, the sequence is TGCGCCAGCAGCTTGCAAGTGGGACATAATCCCAGAGATACGCAGTATTTT.